This T cell receptor beta chain was sequenced for a study of beta chain features in type 1 diabetes. Reverse transcription of all isolated RNA meant that expressed TCRB transcripts were sequenced. Only in-frame clones appear in the TCRdb table, and some are missing; sequencing was by immunoSEQ multiplex PCR. The data hold 150,000 or so clones, with about 9.2% observed a single time. The sequencing sample was made of central memory CD4+ T cells from blood. This receptor was identified in a young man in good health.

CDR3 in amino acids: CASSEQGSYNEQFF. In DNA form, the CDR3 reads TGTGCCAGCAGCGAACAGGGGTCCTACAATGAGCAGTTCTTC. The chain joins TRBV7-2 to TRBJ2-1; TRBD1 matches 7 bases. V gave up 5 bases and J gave up 1 base; unmatched junction bases: 2. This CDR3 is 14 amino acids long. From germline, CDR1 is SGHTA and CDR2 FQGNSA.